This T cell receptor (beta chain) emerged from a study of T cells in Graves' hyperthyroidism and ophthalmopathy. Germline assignment: CDR1 SNHLY and CDR2 FYNNEI. The CDR3 has 16 amino acids. The ends were cut back, 2 bases at V and 6 bases at J, with 19 bases in the middle. Findings of the study overall: Ophthalmopathy, as predicted by the model, came a median roughly 6.5 months after the prediction.

This clonotype appeared many times. The antigen remains undetermined. TCR beta CDR3 region amplification was performed from RNA transcripts. When the TCR CDR3 underwent first-round RT-PCR, the HTBI primer set was used. TCRdb ran MiXCR on the multiplex PCR reads and lists one entry per CDR3 protein. The sample has fewer than 350,000 distinct CDR3 sequences, roughly a fifth seen once. The PBMCs were sourced from fresh peripheral blood (around 9.3 ml). The sequencing input was blood. This chain links TRBV2 with TRBJ1-2; D is ambiguous. The TCR sequence derives from a woman between 45 and 60 years old with Graves' hyperthyroidism. CDR3 nucleotide sequence: TGTGCCAGCAGTGAATATCTGGGAGGAAGTCCTAATGGCTACACCTTC. Residues: CASSEYLGGSPNGYTF.